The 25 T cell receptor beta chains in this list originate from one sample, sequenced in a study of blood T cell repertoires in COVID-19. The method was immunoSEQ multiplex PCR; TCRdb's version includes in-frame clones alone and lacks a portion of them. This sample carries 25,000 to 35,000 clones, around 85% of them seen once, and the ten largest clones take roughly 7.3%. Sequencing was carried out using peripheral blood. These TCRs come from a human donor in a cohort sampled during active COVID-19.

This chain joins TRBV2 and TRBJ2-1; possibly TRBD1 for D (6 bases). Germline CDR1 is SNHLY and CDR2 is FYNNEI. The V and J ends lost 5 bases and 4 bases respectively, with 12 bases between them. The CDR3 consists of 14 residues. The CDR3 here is CASSFRGRYNEQFF. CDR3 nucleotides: TGTGCCAGCAGTTTCAGGGGACGGTACAATGAGCAGTTCTTC.

CDR3 nucleotide sequence: TGTGCCAGCAGTTACTCTACTCCAGGGCCCAAAAACATTCAGTACTTC. The encoded protein is CASSYSTPGPKNIQYF. The chain couples TRBV6-5 to TRBJ2-4; the D gene is possibly TRBD1 (5 bases). Deletions cut 0 bases from V and 2 bases from J, with 11 bases between. Germline CDR1 reads MNHEY; CDR2 reads SVGAGI. CDR3 length: 16 amino acids.

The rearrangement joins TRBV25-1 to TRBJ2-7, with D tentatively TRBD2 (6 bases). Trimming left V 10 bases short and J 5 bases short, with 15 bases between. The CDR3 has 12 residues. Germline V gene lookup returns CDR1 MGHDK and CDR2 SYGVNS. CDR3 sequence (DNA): TGTGCCACCAACGAGGGGAGGAACGAGCAGTACTTC. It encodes CATNEGRNEQYF.

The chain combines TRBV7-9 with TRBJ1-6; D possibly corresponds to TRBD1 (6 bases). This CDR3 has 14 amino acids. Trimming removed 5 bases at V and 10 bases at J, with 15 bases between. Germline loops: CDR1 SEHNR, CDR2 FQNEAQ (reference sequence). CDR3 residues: CASSHPYRESPLHF. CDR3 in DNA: TGTGCCAGCAGCCATCCCTACAGGGAATCACCCCTCCACTTT. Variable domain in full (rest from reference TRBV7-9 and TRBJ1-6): DTGVSQNPRHKITKRGQNVTFRCDPISEHNRLYWYRQTLGQGPEFLTYFQNEAQLEKSRLLSDRFSAERPKGSFSTLEIQRTEQGDSAMYLCASSHPYRESPLHFGNGTRLTVT.

The CDR3 spells CASSWDGTASSGNTIYF. CDR3 sequence (DNA): TGCGCCAGCAGCTGGGACGGGACAGCGAGCTCTGGAAACACCATATATTTT. The chain joins TRBV5-1 to TRBJ1-3, with 7 bases identical to TRBD1. The CDR3 contains 17 residues. Germline-derived CDR1 and CDR2 are SGHRS and YFSETQ. V shed 3 bases, J shed 0 bases, and the junction held 9 bases outside the gene matches.

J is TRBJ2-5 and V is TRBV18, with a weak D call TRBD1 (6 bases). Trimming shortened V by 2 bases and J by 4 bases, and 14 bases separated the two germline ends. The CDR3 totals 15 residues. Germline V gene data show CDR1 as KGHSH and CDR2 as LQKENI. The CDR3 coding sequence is TGTGCCAGCTCACCAACTGGGGGCAGGGCAGAGACCCAGTACTTC. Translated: CASSPTGGRAETQYF.

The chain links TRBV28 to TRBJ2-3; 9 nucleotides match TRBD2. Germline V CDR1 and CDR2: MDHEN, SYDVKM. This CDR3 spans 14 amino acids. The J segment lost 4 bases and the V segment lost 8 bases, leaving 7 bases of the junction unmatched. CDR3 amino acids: CASRSGRNADTQYF. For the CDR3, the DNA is TGTGCCAGCCGGAGCGGGAGGAACGCAGATACGCAGTATTTT.

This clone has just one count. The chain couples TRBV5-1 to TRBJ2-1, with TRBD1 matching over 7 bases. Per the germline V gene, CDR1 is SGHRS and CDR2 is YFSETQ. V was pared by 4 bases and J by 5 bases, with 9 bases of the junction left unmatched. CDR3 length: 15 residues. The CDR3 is CASSPSGTVNNEQFF. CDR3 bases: TGCGCCAGCAGCCCGTCCGGGACAGTGAACAATGAGCAGTTCTTC.

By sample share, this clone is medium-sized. The DNA for the CDR3 is TGTGCCATCAGTGATCAGGGGAGGGTAAATGAGCAGTTCTTC. Translated: CAISDQGRVNEQFF. The chain combines TRBV10-3 with TRBJ2-1; perhaps TRBD2 as D (7 bases). Trimming cost V 3 bases and J 7 bases, with 13 bases left between them. CDR3 length: 14 residues. Germline lookup yields CDR1 ENHRY and CDR2 SYGVKD.

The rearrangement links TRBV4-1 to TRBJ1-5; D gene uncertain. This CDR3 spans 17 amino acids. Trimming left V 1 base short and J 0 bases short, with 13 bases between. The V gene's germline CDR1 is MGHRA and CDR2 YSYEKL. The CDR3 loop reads CASSQAITGSSNQPQHF. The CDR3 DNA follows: TGCGCCAGCAGCCAAGCTATCACCGGGAGTAGCAATCAGCCCCAGCATTTT.

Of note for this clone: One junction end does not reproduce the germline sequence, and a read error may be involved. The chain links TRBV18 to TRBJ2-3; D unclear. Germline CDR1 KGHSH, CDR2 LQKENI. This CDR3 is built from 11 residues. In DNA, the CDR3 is TGTGCCAGCTCACCCGGAGATCCGCAGTATTTT. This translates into CASSPGDPQYF.

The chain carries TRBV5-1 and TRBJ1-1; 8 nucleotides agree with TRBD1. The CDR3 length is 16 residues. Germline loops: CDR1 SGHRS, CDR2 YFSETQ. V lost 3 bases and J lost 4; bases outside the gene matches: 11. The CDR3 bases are TGCGCCAGCAGCTCGGACAGGGCTTGGGAGGGCACTGAAGCTTTCTTT. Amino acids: CASSSDRAWEGTEAFF.

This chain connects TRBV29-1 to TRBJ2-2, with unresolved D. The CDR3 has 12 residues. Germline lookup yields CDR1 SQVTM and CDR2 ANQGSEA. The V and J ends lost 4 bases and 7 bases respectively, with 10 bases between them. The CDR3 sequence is CSVVSSIGELFF. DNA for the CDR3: TGCAGCGTTGTTAGTTCAATCGGGGAGCTGTTTTTT.

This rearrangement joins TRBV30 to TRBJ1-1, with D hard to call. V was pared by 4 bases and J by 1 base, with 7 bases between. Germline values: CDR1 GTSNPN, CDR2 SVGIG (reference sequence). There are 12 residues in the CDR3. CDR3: CAWIGGNTEAFF. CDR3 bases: TGTGCCTGGATTGGAGGGAACACTGAAGCTTTCTTT.

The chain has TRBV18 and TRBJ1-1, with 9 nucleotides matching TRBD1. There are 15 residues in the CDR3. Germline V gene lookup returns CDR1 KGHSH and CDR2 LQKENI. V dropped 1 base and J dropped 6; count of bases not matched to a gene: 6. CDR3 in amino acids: CASSPRGQGDAEAFF. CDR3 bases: TGTGCCAGCTCACCACGGGGACAGGGTGACGCTGAAGCTTTCTTT. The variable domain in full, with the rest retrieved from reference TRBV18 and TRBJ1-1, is NAGVMQNPRHLVRRRGQEARLRCSPMKGHSHVYWYRQLPEEGLKFMVYLQKENIIDESGMPKERFSAEFPKEGPSILRIQQVVRGDSAAYFCASSPRGQGDAEAFFGQGTRLTVV.

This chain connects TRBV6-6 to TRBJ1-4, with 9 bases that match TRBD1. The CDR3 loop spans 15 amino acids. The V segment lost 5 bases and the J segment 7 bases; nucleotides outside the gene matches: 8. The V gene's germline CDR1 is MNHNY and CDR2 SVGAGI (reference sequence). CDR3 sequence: CASSKQGAFGEKLFF. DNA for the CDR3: TGTGCCAGCAGTAAACAGGGGGCGTTCGGTGAAAAACTGTTTTTT.

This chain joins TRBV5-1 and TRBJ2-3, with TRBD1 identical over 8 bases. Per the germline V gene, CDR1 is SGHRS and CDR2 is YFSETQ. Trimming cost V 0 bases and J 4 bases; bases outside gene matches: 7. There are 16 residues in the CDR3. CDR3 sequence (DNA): TGCGCCAGCAGCTTGGTGGCAGGGGGCGCGTCAGATACGCAGTATTTT. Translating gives CASSLVAGGASDTQYF.

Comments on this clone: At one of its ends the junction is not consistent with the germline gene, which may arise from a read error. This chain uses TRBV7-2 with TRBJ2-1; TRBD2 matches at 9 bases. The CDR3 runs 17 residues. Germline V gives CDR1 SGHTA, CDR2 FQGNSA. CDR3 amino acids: CASSLAPSGGGAFEQFF. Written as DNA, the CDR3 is TGTGCCAGCAGCCTAGCCCCATCTGGCGGGGGGGCTTTTGAGCAGTTCTTC.

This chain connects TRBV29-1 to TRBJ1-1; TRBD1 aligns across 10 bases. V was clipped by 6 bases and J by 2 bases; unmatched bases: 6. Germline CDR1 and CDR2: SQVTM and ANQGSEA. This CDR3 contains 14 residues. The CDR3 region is CSVGTGDINTEAFF. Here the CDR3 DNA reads TGCAGCGTCGGGACAGGGGATATTAACACTGAAGCTTTCTTT.

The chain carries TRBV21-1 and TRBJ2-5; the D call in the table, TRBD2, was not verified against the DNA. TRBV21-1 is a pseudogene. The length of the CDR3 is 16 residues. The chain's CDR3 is CASSRGDTGTSRTQYF. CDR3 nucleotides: TGTGCCAGCAGCAGGGGTGACACGGGAACATCTAGGACCCAGTACTTC.

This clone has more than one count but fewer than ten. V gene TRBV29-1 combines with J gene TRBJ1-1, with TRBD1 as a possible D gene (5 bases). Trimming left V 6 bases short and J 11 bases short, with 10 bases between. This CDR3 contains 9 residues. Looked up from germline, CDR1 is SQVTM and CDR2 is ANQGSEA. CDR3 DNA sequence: TGCAGCGTCGGGGGGTTGGCTTTCTTT. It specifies CSVGGLAFF.

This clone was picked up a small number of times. CDR3: CASSLGQGINYEQYF. The CDR3 region has the DNA TGTGCCAGCAGCTTGGGCCAGGGGATAAACTACGAGCAGTACTTC. The V call is TRBV7-9, the J call TRBJ2-7; possibly TRBD1 for D (6 bases). The CDR3 totals 15 residues. V lost 3 bases and J lost 3, with 15 bases in between. The germline gives CDR1 SEHNR, CDR2 FQNEAQ (reference sequence). The whole variable domain, filled in from reference TRBV7-9 and TRBJ2-7, reads DTGVSQNPRHKITKRGQNVTFRCDPISEHNRLYWYRQTLGQGPEFLTYFQNEAQLEKSRLLSDRFSAERPKGSFSTLEIQRTEQGDSAMYLCASSLGQGINYEQYFGPGTRLTVT.

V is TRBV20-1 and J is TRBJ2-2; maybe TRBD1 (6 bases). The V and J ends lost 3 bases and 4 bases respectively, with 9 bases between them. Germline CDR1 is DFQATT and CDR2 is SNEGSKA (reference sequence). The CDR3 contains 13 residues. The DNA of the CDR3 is TGCAGTGCTAGTTCCAGGGGCACCGGGGAGCTGTTTTTT. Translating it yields CSASSRGTGELFF.

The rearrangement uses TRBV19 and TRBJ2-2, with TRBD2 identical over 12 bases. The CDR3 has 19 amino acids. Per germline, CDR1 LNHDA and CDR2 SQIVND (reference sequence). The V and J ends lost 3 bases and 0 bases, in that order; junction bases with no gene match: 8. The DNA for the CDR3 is TGTGCCAGTAGTATGCCTAGCGGGAGGGCACTCGCGAACACCGGGGAGCTGTTTTTT. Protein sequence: CASSMPSGRALANTGELFF.

CDR3 sequence reads: CASSPASGRSYNEQFF. The CDR3 DNA follows: TGTGCCAGCAGCCCCGCTAGCGGGCGTTCCTACAATGAGCAGTTCTTC. This rearrangement joins TRBV7-9 to TRBJ2-1; 8 nucleotides agree with TRBD2. The CDR3 covers 16 residues. CDR1 is SEHNR and CDR2 is FQNEAQ in the germline V gene (reference sequence). Trimming cost V 5 bases and J 1 base; bases outside gene matches: 7. Full variable domain (outside the CDR3, taken from reference TRBV7-9 and TRBJ2-1): DTGVSQNPRHKITKRGQNVTFRCDPISEHNRLYWYRQTLGQGPEFLTYFQNEAQLEKSRLLSDRFSAERPKGSFSTLEIQRTEQGDSAMYLCASSPASGRSYNEQFFGPGTRLTVL.